This TCR beta chain was documented in a study of cytomegalovirus exposure and HLA in healthy donors. General study findings and limits: Sequences of the TCR beta chain were said to predict the HLA-A and HLA-B alleles of most subjects accurately.

Points on this clone: No antigen is known for it.

This CDR3 region has 14 residues. Unmatched junction bases numbered 4, after V lost 4 bases and J lost 3 bases. Germline V gene sequence: CDR1 MGHDK, CDR2 SYGVNS. PCR employed 60 Vbeta and 13 Jbeta primers. As handled by the study authors: Per a later analysis, the number of unique TCR beta chains was approximately 80 million, of which about 10 million were shared. Produced via immunoSEQ multiplex PCR; TCRdb's table is partial and in-frame only. The DNA gave D and trimming, while V, J and clone size come from that table. This sample has tens of thousands of clones, with 60% to 80% found just once. Each donor was nominally healthy when sampled (though unrecorded immune exposures were likely).

The sequence was collected from a woman in her forties or fifties in good health and CMV-seropositive. The sequencing input was PBMCs. The genes are TRBV25-1 and TRBJ2-7, with 9 bases fitting TRBD1. This CDR3 reads CASSVETGGYEQYF. Here the CDR3 DNA reads TGTGCCAGCAGTGTCGAGACAGGGGGCTACGAGCAGTACTTC.